Detailed here is one TCR beta chain. Clones were sequenced by immunoSEQ multiplex PCR, and TCRdb holds only the in-frame ones, with some missing. The table includes roughly 190,000 clones, under 90% detected once. This entry belongs to a study of blood T cell repertoires in COVID-19. The receptor comes from a human donor in a cohort sampled during active COVID-19. The specimen was peripheral blood.

The CDR3, as DNA: TGTGCCACAGCGGACAGCTCCTACAATGAGCAGTTCTTC. Residues: CATADSSYNEQFF. V is TRBV24-1 and J is TRBJ2-1; a possible D gene is TRBD1 (6 bases). V lost 10 bases, J lost 0 bases, and 9 bases lay in between. CDR1 and CDR2 from the germline V gene are KGHDR and SFDVKD. CDR3 length equals 13 residues.